A selection of T cell receptor beta chains follows, all from one sample in a study of shared clonotypes between healthy human individuals. Sequencing used immunoSEQ multiplex PCR; TCRdb keeps in-frame clones, though not all of them. The sample has about 2.4 million clones, roughly 93% seen once. Sequencing was performed on naive CD4+ T cells from PBMCs. The receptors stem from a man aged 18 to 35 in good health. Some clones in this sample may be carry-over from other donors' samples. Both conserved end residues are part of each CDR3. D genes are given only for firm matches. Some rows mark clone size as missing; the rest say once, few, many or name a class of expanded clone.

d_call	v_call	j_call	clone_size	cdr3_aa	cdr3_nt
TRBD1	TRBV5-1	TRBJ1-4	-	CASRQQGADEKLFF	TGCGCCAGCAGACAACAGGGGGCGGACGAAAAACTGTTTTTT
TRBD1	TRBV11-2	TRBJ2-5	-	CASSLDPGGRETQYF	TGTGCCAGCAGCTTAGATCCAGGGGGCCGAGAGACCCAGTACTTC
TRBD2	TRBV7-2	TRBJ2-3	-	CASSFAPLADLYTDTQYF	TGTGCCAGCAGCTTCGCTCCCCTAGCGGACCTATACACAGATACGCAGTATTTT
TRBD1	TRBV6-6	TRBJ2-7	-	CASTPGTGRHEQYF	TGTGCCAGCACCCCCGGGACAGGGAGGCACGAGCAGTACTTC
-	TRBV2	TRBJ1-1	-	CASSVWGVNTEAFF	TGTGCCAGCAGTGTTTGGGGGGTGAACACTGAAGCTTTCTTT
-	TRBV5-1	TRBJ1-6	-	CASSSRGPGRGAPLHF	TGCGCCAGCAGCTCCCGGGGCCCAGGAAGGGGTGCGCCCCTCCACTTT
-	TRBV6-5	TRBJ2-7	-	CASSSRDPTYEQYF	TGTGCCAGCAGTTCCCGGGACCCGACCTACGAGCAGTACTTC
-	TRBV2	TRBJ2-7	-	CASSEAGVGYEQYF	TGTGCCAGCAGTGAGGCAGGGGTGGGCTACGAGCAGTACTTC
TRBD1	TRBV7-9	TRBJ1-2	-	CASGRGGRGYGYTF	TGTGCCAGCGGCAGAGGGGGCAGAGGCTATGGCTACACCTTC
TRBD1	TRBV19	TRBJ1-2	few	CASSIERDSNSYGYTF	TGTGCCAGTAGTATAGAACGGGACAGCAATTCCTATGGCTACACCTTC
-	TRBV30	TRBJ1-4	-	CAWSVLIREGGEKLFF	TGTGCCTGGAGTGTTTTGATCAGGGAAGGGGGTGAAAAACTGTTTTTT
-	TRBV2	TRBJ1-1	-	CANLWQPLNTEAFF	TGTGCCAACCTTTGGCAGCCCCTCAACACTGAAGCTTTCTTT
TRBD1	TRBV19	TRBJ1-5	-	CASSFRDRGRLQPQHF	TGTGCCAGTAGCTTCCGGGACAGGGGGCGCTTACAGCCCCAGCATTTT
-	TRBV5-1	TRBJ2-5	once	CASSLASHQETQYF	TGCGCCAGCAGCTTGGCGTCCCACCAAGAGACCCAGTACTTC
TRBD1	TRBV28	TRBJ1-5	-	CASSSGTGSNQPQHF	TGTGCCAGCAGTAGTGGGACAGGCTCGAATCAGCCCCAGCATTTT
-	TRBV6-1	TRBJ2-4	-	CASSEGHANIQYF	TGTGCCAGCAGTGAGGGCCATGCCAATATTCAGTACTTC
-	TRBV5-6	TRBJ2-7	-	CASSLGPTGSAEQYF	TGTGCCAGCAGCTTGGGGCCAACAGGTTCCGCCGAGCAGTACTTC
TRBD2	TRBV29-1	TRBJ2-3	-	CSVVRTSGIDTQYF	TGCAGCGTTGTGAGGACTAGCGGGATTGATACGCAGTATTTT
-	TRBV29-1	TRBJ1-1	-	CSVERRMNTEAFF	TGCAGCGTTGAAAGGCGGATGAACACTGAAGCTTTCTTT
-	TRBV11-1	TRBJ1-1	-	CASSLSSGMNTEAFF	TGTGCCAGCAGCTTATCATCAGGAATGAACACTGAAGCTTTCTTT
-	TRBV6-1	TRBJ1-1	-	CASSSGPGTEAFF	TGTGCCAGCAGCTCGGGGCCGGGCACTGAAGCTTTCTTT
-	TRBV6-1	TRBJ2-7	-	CASSEKGPLYEQYF	TGTGCCAGCAGTGAAAAGGGCCCACTCTACGAGCAGTACTTC
-	TRBV5-6	TRBJ2-7	-	CASSLGAVGREAYEQYF	TGTGCCAGCAGCTTGGGGGCAGTGGGTCGGGAAGCCTACGAGCAGTACTTC
-	TRBV11-2	TRBJ2-7	few	CASSLGLGGYEQYF	TGTGCCAGCAGCTTAGGACTGGGCGGGTACGAGCAGTACTTC
TRBD2	TRBV5-1	TRBJ2-7	-	CASSPRLTSGANYEQYF	TGCGCCAGCAGCCCCCGCCTGACTAGCGGGGCAAACTACGAGCAGTACTTC
-	TRBV7-3	TRBJ2-7	-	CASSLKDGSYEQYF	TGTGCCAGCAGCTTAAAAGATGGCTCCTACGAGCAGTACTTC
-	TRBV7-2	TRBJ2-3	-	CASSLFGGVPDTQYF	TGTGCCAGCAGCTTATTTGGTGGAGTCCCAGATACGCAGTATTTT
-	TRBV10-3	TRBJ2-1	-	CAISASYNEQFF	TGTGCCATCAGTGCCAGCTACAATGAGCAGTTCTTC
TRBD2	TRBV13	TRBJ2-4	-	CASNQLAGVGTKNIQYF	TGTGCCAGCAACCAACTAGCGGGAGTGGGGACCAAAAACATTCAGTACTTC
-	TRBV10-1	TRBJ1-1	-	CASSETGSEAFF	TGCGCCAGCAGTGAGACAGGGTCCGAAGCTTTCTTT
-	TRBV10-3	TRBJ1-1	-	CAISDSFLRENTEAFF	TGTGCCATCAGTGACTCCTTCCTACGGGAGAACACTGAAGCTTTCTTT
TRBD1	TRBV6-1	TRBJ2-5	-	CASSLEGQDAETQYF	TGTGCCAGCAGTCTAGAGGGACAGGATGCGGAGACCCAGTACTTC
TRBD1	TRBV28	TRBJ1-2	-	CASRPQGAFYGYTF	TGTGCCAGCAGGCCACAGGGGGCGTTCTATGGCTACACCTTC
-	TRBV28	TRBJ1-1	once	CASSPSGPNTEAFF	TGTGCCAGCAGCCCCTCCGGACCGAACACTGAAGCTTTCTTT
-	TRBV18	TRBJ1-1	-	CASSAGVQPNTEAFF	TGTGCCAGCTCCGCCGGGGTACAGCCGAACACTGAAGCTTTCTTT
TRBD1	TRBV28	TRBJ1-5	few	CASTLSRTGGVFQPQHF	TGTGCCAGCACACTCTCCCGGACAGGGGGCGTTTTTCAGCCCCAGCATTTT
-	TRBV5-4	TRBJ2-3	-	CASSPGRGAADTQYF	TGTGCCAGCAGCCCGGGGCGGGGTGCGGCAGATACGCAGTATTTT
TRBD1	TRBV29-1	TRBJ2-6	-	CSVVGQGGSSGANVLTF	TGCAGCGTTGTAGGACAGGGGGGAAGCTCTGGGGCCAACGTCCTGACTTTC
TRBD1	TRBV30	TRBJ1-2	-	CAFTTTGFGGYTF	TGTGCCTTTACGACGACAGGGTTCGGCGGCTACACCTTC
-	TRBV18	TRBJ1-1	-	CASSPTAPSMNTEAFF	TGTGCCAGCTCACCGACAGCCCCCAGCATGAACACTGAAGCTTTCTTT
TRBD1	TRBV30	TRBJ2-5	-	CAWGTGPETQYF	TGTGCCTGGGGGACAGGGCCGGAGACCCAGTACTTC
TRBD2	TRBV9	TRBJ2-2	-	CASSLRTSGSTGELFF	TGTGCCAGCAGCTTACGGACTAGCGGGAGCACCGGGGAGCTGTTTTTT
TRBD1	TRBV28	TRBJ1-5	-	CASSPAWGQGIPFYNQPQHF	TGTGCCAGCAGTCCTGCCTGGGGACAGGGCATTCCCTTTTACAATCAGCCCCAGCATTTT
TRBD2	TRBV6-6	TRBJ2-1	once	CASSLAGPNYNEQFF	TGTGCCAGCAGCCTAGCGGGACCAAACTACAATGAGCAGTTCTTC
TRBD2	TRBV7-9	TRBJ2-3	-	CASSTGLAGNTDTQYF	TGTGCCAGCAGCACAGGACTAGCGGGAAACACAGATACGCAGTATTTT
-	TRBV28	TRBJ2-7	-	CASSPGGPLYEQYF	TGTGCCAGCAGTCCCGGCGGGCCTCTCTACGAGCAGTACTTC
-	TRBV18	TRBJ1-2	-	CASSPRQGDYTF	TGTGCCAGCTCACCAAGGCAGGGAGACTACACCTTC
-	TRBV9	TRBJ2-5	-	CASSPSRSLVQETQYF	TGTGCCAGCAGCCCAAGCCGGAGCCTTGTACAAGAGACCCAGTACTTC
TRBD2	TRBV5-1	TRBJ2-1	-	CASSHRRAGTSGINEQFF	TGCGCCAGCAGCCATCGGAGAGCCGGGACTAGCGGGATAAATGAGCAGTTCTTC
TRBD1	TRBV5-4	TRBJ2-2	-	CASSRTGYGTGELFF	TGTGCCAGCAGCCGGACAGGGTACGGGACCGGGGAGCTGTTTTTT
-	TRBV7-8	TRBJ2-7	-	CASSQQIIRTREQYF	TGTGCCAGCAGCCAGCAGATTATTCGTACGAGGGAGCAGTACTTC
TRBD2	TRBV27	TRBJ2-1	-	CASSSNGLGLPNEQFF	TGTGCCAGCAGTTCAAACGGACTAGGACTTCCCAATGAGCAGTTCTTC
TRBD1	TRBV5-4	TRBJ1-2	-	CASSTHTGGDYGYTF	TGTGCCAGCAGCACGCATACAGGGGGCGACTATGGCTACACCTTC